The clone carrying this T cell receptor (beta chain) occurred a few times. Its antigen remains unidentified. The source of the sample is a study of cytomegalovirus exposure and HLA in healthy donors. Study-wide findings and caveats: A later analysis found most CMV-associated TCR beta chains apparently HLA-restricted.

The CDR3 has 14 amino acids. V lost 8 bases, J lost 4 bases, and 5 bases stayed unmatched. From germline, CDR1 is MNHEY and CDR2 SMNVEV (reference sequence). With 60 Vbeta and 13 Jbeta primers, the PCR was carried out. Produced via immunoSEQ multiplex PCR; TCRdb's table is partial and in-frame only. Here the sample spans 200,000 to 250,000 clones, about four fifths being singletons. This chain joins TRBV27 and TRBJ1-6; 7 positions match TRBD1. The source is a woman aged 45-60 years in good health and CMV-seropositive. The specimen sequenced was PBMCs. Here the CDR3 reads CASGEGQYNSPLHF. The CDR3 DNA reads TGTGCCAGCGGAGAGGGACAGTATAATTCACCCCTCCACTTT.